The T cell receptor beta chain described here comes from a study of blood T cell repertoires in COVID-19. Assay used: immunoSEQ multiplex PCR; TCRdb lists only in-frame clones, some missing. The table lists 120,000 to 150,000 clones, about 84% of them singletons. Sequenced sample: peripheral blood. The receptor comes from a woman of 80 years or more in a cohort sampled during active or convalescent COVID-19.

The CDR3 DNA is TGTGCCAGTACCCGGGACAGAGCGTACAATGAGCAGTTCTTC. This translates into CASTRDRAYNEQFF. The chain joins TRBV2 to TRBJ2-1, with TRBD1 identical over 7 bases. This CDR3 has 14 amino acids. Per germline, CDR1 SNHLY and CDR2 FYNNEI. Germline trimming cut 9 bases from V and 4 bases from J; bases unmatched to any gene: 9.